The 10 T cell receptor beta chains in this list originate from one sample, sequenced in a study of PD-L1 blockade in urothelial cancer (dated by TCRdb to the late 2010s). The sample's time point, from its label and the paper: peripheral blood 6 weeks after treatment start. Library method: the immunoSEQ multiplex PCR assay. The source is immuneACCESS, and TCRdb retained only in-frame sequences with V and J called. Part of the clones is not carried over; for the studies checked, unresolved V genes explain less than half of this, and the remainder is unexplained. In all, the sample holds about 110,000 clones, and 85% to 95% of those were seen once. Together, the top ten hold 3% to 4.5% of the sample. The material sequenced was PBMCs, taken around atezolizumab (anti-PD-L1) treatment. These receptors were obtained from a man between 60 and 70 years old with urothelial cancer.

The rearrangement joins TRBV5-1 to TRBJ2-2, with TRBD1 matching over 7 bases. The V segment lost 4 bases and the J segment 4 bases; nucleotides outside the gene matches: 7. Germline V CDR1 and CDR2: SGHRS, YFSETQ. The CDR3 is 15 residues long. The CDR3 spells CASSPTGDGTGELFF. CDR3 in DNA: TGCGCCAGCAGCCCCACAGGGGACGGCACCGGGGAGCTGTTTTTT.

The CDR3 DNA reads TGCGCCAGCAGCGATCGGGGGGGCCGCCACGAGCAGTACTTC. Translation: CASSDRGGRHEQYF. This chain joins TRBV10-1 and TRBJ2-7, with 8 bases matching TRBD2. The germline V gene has CDR1 WNHNN and CDR2 SYGVQD (reference sequence). The CDR3 sequence is 14 residues long. V shed 6 bases and J 5 bases; nucleotides not matched to a gene: 9.

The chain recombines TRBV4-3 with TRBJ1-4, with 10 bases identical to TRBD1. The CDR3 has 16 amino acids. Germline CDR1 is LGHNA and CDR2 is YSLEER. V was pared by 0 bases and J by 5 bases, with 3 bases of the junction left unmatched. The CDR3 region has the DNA TGCGCCAGCAGCCAAGACGCGGGACAGGGGAATGAAAAACTGTTTTTT. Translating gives CASSQDAGQGNEKLFF.

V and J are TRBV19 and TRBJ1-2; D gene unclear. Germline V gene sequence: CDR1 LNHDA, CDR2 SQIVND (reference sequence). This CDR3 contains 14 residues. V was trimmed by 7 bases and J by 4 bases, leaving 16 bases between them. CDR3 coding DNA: TGTGCCAGTACCCTGGTAGGGAGGAGCTATGGCTACACCTTC. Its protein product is CASTLVGRSYGYTF.

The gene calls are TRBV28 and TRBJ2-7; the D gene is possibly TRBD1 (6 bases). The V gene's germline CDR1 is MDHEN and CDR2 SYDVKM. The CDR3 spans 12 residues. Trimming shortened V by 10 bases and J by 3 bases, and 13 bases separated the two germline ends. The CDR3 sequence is CATQQGSYEQYF. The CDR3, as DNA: TGTGCCACCCAACAGGGAAGCTACGAGCAGTACTTC.

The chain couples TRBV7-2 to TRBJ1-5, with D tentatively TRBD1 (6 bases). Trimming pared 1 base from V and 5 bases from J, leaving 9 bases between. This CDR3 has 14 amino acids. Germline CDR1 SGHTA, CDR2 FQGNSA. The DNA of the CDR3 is TGTGCCAGCAGCTTAGACAGGGCGTATCAGCCCCAGCATTTT. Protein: CASSLDRAYQPQHF.

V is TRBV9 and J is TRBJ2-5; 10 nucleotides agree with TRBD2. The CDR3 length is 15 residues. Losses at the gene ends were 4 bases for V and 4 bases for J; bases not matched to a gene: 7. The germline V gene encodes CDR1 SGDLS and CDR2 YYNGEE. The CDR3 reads CASSPRTSGPETQYF. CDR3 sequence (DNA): TGTGCCAGCAGCCCTCGGACTAGCGGTCCAGAGACCCAGTACTTC.

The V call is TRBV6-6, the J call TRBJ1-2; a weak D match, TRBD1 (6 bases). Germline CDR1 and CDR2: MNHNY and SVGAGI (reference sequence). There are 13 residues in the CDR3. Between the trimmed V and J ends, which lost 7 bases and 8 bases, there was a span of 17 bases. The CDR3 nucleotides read TGTGCCAGCACCAGGGGAGGGGACGCCGGCTACACCTTC. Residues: CASTRGGDAGYTF.

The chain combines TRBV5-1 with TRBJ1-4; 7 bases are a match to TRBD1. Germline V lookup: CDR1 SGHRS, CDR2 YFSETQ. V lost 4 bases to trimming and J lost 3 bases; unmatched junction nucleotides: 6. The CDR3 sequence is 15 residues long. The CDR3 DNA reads TGCGCCAGCAGCCTTTACGGGACAGCTAATGAAAAACTGTTTTTT. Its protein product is CASSLYGTANEKLFF.

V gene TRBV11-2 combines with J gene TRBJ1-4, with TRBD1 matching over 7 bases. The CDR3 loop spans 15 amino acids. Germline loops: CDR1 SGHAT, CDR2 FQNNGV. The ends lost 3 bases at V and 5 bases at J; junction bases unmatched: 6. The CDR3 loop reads CASSFRGQTNEKLFF. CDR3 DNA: TGTGCCAGCAGCTTCCGGGGACAGACAAATGAAAAACTGTTTTTT.